The clone carrying this T cell receptor beta chain has a handful of counts. The sample belongs to a study of blood T cell repertoires in COVID-19. Across the whole study: Sites in the United States, Italy and Spain provided acute and convalescent COVID-19 samples.

Germline loops: CDR1 LGHDT, CDR2 YNNKEL (reference sequence). The CDR3 contains 16 residues. Trimming removed 4 bases at V and 4 bases at J, with 19 bases between. Method: immunoSEQ multiplex PCR; TCRdb's copy keeps in-frame clones and lacks some. The sample includes 120,000 or so clones, 81% of them seen just once. Specimen: peripheral blood. The sequence derives from a woman aged 50 to 65 with acute or convalescent COVID-19. The genes are TRBV3-1 (or the pseudogene TRBV3-2) and TRBJ1-1, with a possible D match to TRBD1 (6 bases). CDR3 in DNA: TGTGCCAGCAGCCCGAATGGGGGGGGGCGAGGCACTGAAGCTTTCTTT. Protein: CASSPNGGGRGTEAFF.